This T cell receptor beta chain derives from a study of PD-1 blockade in classical Hodgkin lymphoma. V shed 3 bases and J shed 4 bases, with 10 bases lying between them. Germline CDR1 and CDR2: SGHKS and YYEKEE (reference sequence). The CDR3 runs to 13 residues. TCRdb keeps only in-frame clones here, not all; method: immunoSEQ multiplex PCR. The repertoire has around 18,000 clones, just over 70% of them found once; the top ten carry 2.5%. As for this clone: Its antigen is still unknown.

Findings of the study overall: Whoever responded completely had baseline diversity much like that seen in newly diagnosed patients.

Specified time point: cycle 4 day 1 (C4D1), after about 6 weeks of nivolumab. Each patient experienced a relapse that followed autologous stem cell transplantation, and brentuximab vedotin exposure varied. CD4+ T cells were purified from thawed PBMCs by magnetic negative selection. Each best response was a complete response, a partial response or progressive disease. This sample comprised CD4+ T cells from blood, obtained before the fourth cycle of nivolumab. The V call is TRBV5-5, the J call TRBJ1-2; no firm D call. This sequence originates from a human donor with classical Hodgkin lymphoma. The DNA for the CDR3 is TGTGCCAGCAGCTCCCAGGACCTCTATGGCTACACCTTC. The encoded protein is CASSSQDLYGYTF.